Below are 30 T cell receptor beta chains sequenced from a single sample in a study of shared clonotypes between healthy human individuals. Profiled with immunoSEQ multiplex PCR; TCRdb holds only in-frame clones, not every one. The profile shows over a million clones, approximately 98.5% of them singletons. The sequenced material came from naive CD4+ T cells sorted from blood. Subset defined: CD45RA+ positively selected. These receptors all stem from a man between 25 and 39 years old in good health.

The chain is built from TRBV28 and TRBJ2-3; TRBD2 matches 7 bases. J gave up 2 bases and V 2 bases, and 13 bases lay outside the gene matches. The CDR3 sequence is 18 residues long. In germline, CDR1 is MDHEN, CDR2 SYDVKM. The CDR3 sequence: CASSLGGLPNNPTDTQYF. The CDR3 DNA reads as TGTGCCAGCAGTTTAGGGGGACTACCCAATAACCCCACAGATACGCAGTATTTT.

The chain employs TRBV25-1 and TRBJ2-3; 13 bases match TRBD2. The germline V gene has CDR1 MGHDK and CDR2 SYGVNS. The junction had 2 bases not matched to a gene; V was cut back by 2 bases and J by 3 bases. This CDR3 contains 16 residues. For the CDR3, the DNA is TGTGCCAGCAGTGAAGGGACTAGCGGGACTACAGATACGCAGTATTTT. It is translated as CASSEGTSGTTDTQYF.

The CDR3 protein is CASSRPGQGRETQYF. The CDR3 bases are TGTGCCAGCAGCCGGCCCGGACAGGGGAGAGAGACCCAGTACTTC. The chain uses TRBV9 and TRBJ2-5; 9 bases are a match to TRBD1. The CDR3 is made up of 15 amino acids. Germline CDR1 SGDLS, CDR2 YYNGEE. Trimming at V came to 4 bases and at J to 4 bases, leaving 8 bases not matched to a gene. Using reference TRBV9 and TRBJ2-5 for the parts outside the CDR3, the full variable domain is DSGVTQTPKHLITATGQRVTLRCSPRSGDLSVYWYQQSLDQGLQFLIQYYNGEERAKGNILERFSAQQFPDLHSELNLSSLELGDSALYFCASSRPGQGRETQYFGPGTRLLVL.

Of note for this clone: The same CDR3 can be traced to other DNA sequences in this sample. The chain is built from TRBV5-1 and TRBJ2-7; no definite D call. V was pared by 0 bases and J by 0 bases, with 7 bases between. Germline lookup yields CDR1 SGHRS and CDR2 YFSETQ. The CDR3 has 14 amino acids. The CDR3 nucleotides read TGCGCCAGCAGCTTGGGGGTGATCTCCTACGAGCAGTACTTC. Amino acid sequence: CASSLGVISYEQYF. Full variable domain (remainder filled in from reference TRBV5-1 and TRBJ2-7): KAGVTQTPRYLIKTRGQQVTLSCSPISGHRSVSWYQQTPGQGLQFLFEYFSETQRNKGNFPGRFSGRQFSNSRSEMNVSTLELGDSALYLCASSLGVISYEQYFGPGTRLTVT.

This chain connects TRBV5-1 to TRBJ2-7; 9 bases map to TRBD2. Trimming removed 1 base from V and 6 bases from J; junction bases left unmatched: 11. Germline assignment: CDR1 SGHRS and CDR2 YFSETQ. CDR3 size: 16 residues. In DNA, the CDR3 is TGCGCCAGCAGCTTGTCTGTGGGCGGGAGGGCCGCCGAGCAGTACTTC. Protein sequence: CASSLSVGGRAAEQYF.

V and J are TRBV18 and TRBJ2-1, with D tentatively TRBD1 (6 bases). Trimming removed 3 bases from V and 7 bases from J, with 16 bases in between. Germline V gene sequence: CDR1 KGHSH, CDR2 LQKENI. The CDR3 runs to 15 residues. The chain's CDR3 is CASSPGQQGWNEQFF. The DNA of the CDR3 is TGTGCCAGCTCACCGGGCCAACAGGGTTGGAATGAGCAGTTCTTC.

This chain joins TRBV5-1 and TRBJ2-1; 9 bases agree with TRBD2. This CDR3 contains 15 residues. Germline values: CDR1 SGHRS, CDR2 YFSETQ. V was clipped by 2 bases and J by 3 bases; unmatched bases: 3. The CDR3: CASSFAGGLYNEQFF. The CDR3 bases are TGCGCCAGCAGCTTTGCGGGAGGGCTCTACAATGAGCAGTTCTTC.

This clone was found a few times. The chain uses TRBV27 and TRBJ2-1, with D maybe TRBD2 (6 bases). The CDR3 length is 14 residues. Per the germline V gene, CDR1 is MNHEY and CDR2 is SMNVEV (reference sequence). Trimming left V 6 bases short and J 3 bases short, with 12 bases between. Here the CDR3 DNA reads TGTGCCAGCAGCGTTAGCGGCTTCTACAATGAGCAGTTCTTC. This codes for CASSVSGFYNEQFF.

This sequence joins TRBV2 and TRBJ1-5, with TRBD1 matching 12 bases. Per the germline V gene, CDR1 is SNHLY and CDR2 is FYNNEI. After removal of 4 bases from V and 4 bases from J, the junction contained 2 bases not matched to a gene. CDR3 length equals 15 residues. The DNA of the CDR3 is TGTGCCAGCAGTGGGGACAGGGGGCGGAATCAGCCCCAGCATTTT. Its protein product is CASSGDRGRNQPQHF.

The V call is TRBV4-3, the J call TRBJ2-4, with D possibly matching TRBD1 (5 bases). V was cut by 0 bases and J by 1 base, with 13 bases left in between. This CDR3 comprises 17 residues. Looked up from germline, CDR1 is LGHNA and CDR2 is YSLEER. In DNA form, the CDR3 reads TGCGCCAGCAGCCAAGATTTAGGGGCCGCGGCCAAAAACATTCAGTACTTC. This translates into CASSQDLGAAAKNIQYF.

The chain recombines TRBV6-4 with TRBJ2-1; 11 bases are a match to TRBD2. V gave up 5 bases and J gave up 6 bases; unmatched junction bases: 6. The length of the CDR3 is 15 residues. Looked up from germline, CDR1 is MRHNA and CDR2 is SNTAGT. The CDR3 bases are TGTGCCAGCAGTTCGACTAGCGGGATTGGCAATGAGCAGTTCTTC. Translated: CASSSTSGIGNEQFF.

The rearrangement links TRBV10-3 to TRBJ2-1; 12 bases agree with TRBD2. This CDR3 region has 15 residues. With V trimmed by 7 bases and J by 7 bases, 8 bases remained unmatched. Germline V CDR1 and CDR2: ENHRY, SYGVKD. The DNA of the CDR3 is TGTGCCATCACCCTGACTAGCGGGGGAATAAATGAGCAGTTCTTC. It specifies CAITLTSGGINEQFF.

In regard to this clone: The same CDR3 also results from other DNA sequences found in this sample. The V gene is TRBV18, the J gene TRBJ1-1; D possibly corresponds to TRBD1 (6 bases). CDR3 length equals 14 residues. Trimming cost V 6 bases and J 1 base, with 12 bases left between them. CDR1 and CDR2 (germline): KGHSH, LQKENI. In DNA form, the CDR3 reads TGTGCCAGCTCCCCGGACAGCTCGAACACTGAAGCTTTCTTT. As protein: CASSPDSSNTEAFF.

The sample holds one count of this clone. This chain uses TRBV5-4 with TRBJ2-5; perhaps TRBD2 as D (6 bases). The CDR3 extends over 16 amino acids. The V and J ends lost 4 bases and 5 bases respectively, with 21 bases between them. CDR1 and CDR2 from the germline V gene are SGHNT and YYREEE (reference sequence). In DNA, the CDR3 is TGTGCCAGCAGCCCAGCTAGGCGGGGTAGCGAGGAGACCCAGTACTTC. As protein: CASSPARRGSEETQYF.

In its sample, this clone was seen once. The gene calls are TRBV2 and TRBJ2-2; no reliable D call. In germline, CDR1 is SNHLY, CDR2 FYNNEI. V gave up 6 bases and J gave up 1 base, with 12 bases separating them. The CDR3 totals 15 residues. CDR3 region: CASREQLQNTGELFF. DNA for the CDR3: TGTGCCAGCAGGGAACAGCTGCAGAACACCGGGGAGCTGTTTTTT.

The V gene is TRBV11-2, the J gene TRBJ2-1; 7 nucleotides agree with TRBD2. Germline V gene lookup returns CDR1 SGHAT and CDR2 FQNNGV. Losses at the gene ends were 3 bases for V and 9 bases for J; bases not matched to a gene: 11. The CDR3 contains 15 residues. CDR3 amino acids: CASSFMWEGVSEQFF. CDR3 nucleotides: TGTGCCAGCAGCTTTATGTGGGAGGGTGTGAGTGAGCAGTTCTTC.

The CDR3 coding sequence is TGTGCCATCCAGGACTGGAACACCGGGGAGCTGTTTTTT. As protein: CAIQDWNTGELFF. The chain carries TRBV7-6 and TRBJ2-2, with a tentative D call TRBD2 (5 bases). Germline loops: CDR1 SGHVS, CDR2 FNYEAQ. This CDR3 contains 13 residues. Deletions cut 10 bases from V and 1 base from J, with 10 bases between.

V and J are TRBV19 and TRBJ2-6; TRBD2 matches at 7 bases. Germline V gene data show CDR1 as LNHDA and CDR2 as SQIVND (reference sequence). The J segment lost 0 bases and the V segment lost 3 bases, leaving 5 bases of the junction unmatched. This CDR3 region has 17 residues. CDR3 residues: CASSMRGNPSGANVLTF. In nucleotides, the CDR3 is TGTGCCAGTAGTATGCGGGGGAACCCCTCTGGGGCCAACGTCCTGACTTTC.

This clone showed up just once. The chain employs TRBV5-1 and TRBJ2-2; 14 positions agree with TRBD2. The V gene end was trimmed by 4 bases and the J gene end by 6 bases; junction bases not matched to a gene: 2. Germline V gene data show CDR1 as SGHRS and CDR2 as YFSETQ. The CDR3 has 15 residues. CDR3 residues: CASSGLAGGAGELFF. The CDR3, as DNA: TGCGCCAGCAGCGGACTAGCGGGAGGTGCCGGGGAGCTGTTTTTT.

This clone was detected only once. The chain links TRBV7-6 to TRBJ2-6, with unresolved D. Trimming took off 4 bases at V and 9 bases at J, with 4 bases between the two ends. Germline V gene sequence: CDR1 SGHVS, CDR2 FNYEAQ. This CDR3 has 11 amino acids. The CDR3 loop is CASSSGNVLTF. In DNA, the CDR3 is TGTGCCAGCAGCTCCGGCAACGTCCTGACTTTC.

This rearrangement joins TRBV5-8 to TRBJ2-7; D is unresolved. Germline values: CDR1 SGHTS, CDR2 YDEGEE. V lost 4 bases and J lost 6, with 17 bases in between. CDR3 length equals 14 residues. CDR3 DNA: TGTGCCAGCAGCACGCTGGTGATCCCTCTCGAGCAGTACTTC. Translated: CASSTLVIPLEQYF.

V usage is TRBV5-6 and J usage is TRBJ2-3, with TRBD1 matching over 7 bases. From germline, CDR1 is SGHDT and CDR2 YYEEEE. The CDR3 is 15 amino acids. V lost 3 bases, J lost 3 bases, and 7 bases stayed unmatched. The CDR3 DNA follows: TGTGCCAGCAGCTCTGACAGGGCGAGGACAGATACGCAGTATTTT. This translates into CASSSDRARTDTQYF.

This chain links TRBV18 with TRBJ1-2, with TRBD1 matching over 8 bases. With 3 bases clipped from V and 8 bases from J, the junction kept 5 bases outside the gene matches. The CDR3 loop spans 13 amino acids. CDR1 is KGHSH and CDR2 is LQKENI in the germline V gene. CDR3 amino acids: CASSPGQGRGYTF. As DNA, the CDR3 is TGTGCCAGCTCACCCGGACAGGGACGCGGCTACACCTTC.

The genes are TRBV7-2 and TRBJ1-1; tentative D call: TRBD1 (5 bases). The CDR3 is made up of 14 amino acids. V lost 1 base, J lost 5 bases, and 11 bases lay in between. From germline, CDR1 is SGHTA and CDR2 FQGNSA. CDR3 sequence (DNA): TGTGCCAGCAGCTTAGGCGGGGCGGGGACTGAAGCTTTCTTT. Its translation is CASSLGGAGTEAFF. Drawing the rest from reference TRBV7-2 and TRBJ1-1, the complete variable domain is GAGVSQSPSNKVTEKGKDVELRCDPISGHTALYWYRQSLGQGLEFLIYFQGNSAPDKSGLPSDRFSAERTGGSVSTLTIQRTQQEDSAVYLCASSLGGAGTEAFFGQGTRLTVV.

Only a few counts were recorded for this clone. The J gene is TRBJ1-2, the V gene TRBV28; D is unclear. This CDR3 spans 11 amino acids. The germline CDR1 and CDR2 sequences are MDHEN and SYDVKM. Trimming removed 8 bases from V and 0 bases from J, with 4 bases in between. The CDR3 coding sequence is TGTGCCAGCGGAACTAACTATGGCTACACCTTC. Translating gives CASGTNYGYTF.

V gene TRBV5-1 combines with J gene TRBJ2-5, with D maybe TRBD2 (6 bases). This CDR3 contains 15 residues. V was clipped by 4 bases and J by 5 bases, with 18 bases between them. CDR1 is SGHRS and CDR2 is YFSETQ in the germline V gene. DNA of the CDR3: TGCGCCAGCAGCAAAACTAGCTCAGGTGGGGAGACCCAGTACTTC. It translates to CASSKTSSGGETQYF. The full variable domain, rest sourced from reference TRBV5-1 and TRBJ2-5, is KAGVTQTPRYLIKTRGQQVTLSCSPISGHRSVSWYQQTPGQGLQFLFEYFSETQRNKGNFPGRFSGRQFSNSRSEMNVSTLELGDSALYLCASSKTSSGGETQYFGPGTRLLVL.

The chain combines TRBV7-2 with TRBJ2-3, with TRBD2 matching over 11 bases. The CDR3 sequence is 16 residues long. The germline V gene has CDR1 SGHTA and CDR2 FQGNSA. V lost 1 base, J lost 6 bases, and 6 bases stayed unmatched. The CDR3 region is CASSLELAGGSDTQYF. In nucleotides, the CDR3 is TGTGCCAGCAGCTTAGAGCTAGCGGGAGGATCCGATACGCAGTATTTT.

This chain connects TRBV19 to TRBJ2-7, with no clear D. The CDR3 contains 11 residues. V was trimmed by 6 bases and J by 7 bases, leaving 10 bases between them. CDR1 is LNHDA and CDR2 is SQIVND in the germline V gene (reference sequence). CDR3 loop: CASSKELEQYF. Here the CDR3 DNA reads TGTGCCAGTAGCAAAGAGCTTGAGCAGTACTTC.

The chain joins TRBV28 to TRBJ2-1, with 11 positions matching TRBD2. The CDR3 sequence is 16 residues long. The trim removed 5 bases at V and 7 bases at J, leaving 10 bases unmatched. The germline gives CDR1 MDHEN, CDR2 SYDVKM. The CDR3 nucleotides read TGTGCCAGCAGTACCACCCCGGGACTAGCGGAGAATGAGCAGTTCTTC. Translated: CASSTTPGLAENEQFF.

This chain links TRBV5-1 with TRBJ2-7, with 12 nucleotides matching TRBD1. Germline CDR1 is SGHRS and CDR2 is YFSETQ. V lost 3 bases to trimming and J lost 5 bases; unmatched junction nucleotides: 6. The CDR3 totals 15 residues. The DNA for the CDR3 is TGCGCCAGCAGCTCCGGGACAGGGGGCGGGCACGAGCAGTACTTC. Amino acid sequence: CASSSGTGGGHEQYF.